This TCR beta chain was retrieved from a study of T cell responses to AZD1222 COVID-19 vaccine. Comment on this clone: Its target is unknown.

The CDR3 extends over 16 amino acids. J was trimmed by 5 bases and V by 4 bases; bases with no gene match: 7. CDR1 SGHVS and CDR2 FQNEAQ come from the germline V gene. Study-level findings and limits: Baseline seropositivity occurred in only a handful of AZD1222 recipients.

The table came from immunoSEQ multiplex PCR; TCRdb's copy has only in-frame clones and leaves some out. In the table there are 130,000 or so clones, 90% of which are singletons. This sequence originates from an adult in good health. The sequenced sample was peripheral blood, obtained on day 0 of AZD1222 vaccination. The chain uses TRBV7-8 and TRBJ2-5; 13 bases are a match to TRBD2. CDR3 loop: CASSWGLAGRMETQYF. CDR3 DNA: TGTGCCAGCAGCTGGGGACTAGCGGGGAGGATGGAGACCCAGTACTTC.